Following are 20 T cell receptor beta chains from one sample sequenced in a study of PD-L1 blockade in urothelial cancer. Specified time point: pretreatment peripheral blood. Assay: immunoSEQ multiplex PCR; the TCRdb copy retains only in-frame clones and omits some. The repertoire holds tens of thousands of clones, with roughly 79% as singletons. The source was PBMCs, collected around atezolizumab (anti-PD-L1) treatment. Source of these receptors: a man between 65 and 85 years old with urothelial cancer.

In this sample, this clone turned up a few times. V and J are TRBV13 and TRBJ2-7; a weak D match, TRBD2 (6 bases). V gave up 5 bases and J gave up 6 bases, with 20 bases separating them. CDR1 is PRHDT and CDR2 is FYEKMQ in the germline V gene (reference sequence). This CDR3 is 15 amino acids long. CDR3 residues: CASSPPGGAPGEQYF. In DNA form, the CDR3 reads TGTGCCAGCAGCCCCCCCGGCGGGGCACCTGGCGAGCAGTACTTC.

The CDR3 coding sequence is TGTGCCAGCAGCGTAGGGCCAGGGGAAAACACTGAAGCTTTCTTT. This encodes CASSVGPGENTEAFF. V usage is TRBV9 and J usage is TRBJ1-1, with D maybe TRBD1 (6 bases). Trimming removed 0 bases at V and 2 bases at J, with 11 bases between. The CDR3 contains 15 residues. The germline V gene has CDR1 SGDLS and CDR2 YYNGEE.

The chain combines TRBV19 with TRBJ1-5; tentative D call: TRBD1 (5 bases). The CDR3 extends over 14 amino acids. V was shortened by 2 bases and J by 6 bases, with 11 bases between the two germline ends. CDR1 is LNHDA, CDR2 SQIVND, per germline (reference sequence). The CDR3 loop is CASSIQGIGQPQHF. CDR3 bases: TGTGCCAGTAGTATACAGGGAATCGGTCAGCCCCAGCATTTT.

This rearrangement joins TRBV2 to TRBJ1-1, with D possibly being TRBD1 (6 bases). V was cut by 5 bases and J by 0 bases, with 13 bases left in between. CDR1 SNHLY and CDR2 FYNNEI come from the germline V gene. The CDR3 spans 15 residues. CDR3 sequence: CASSWTATMNTEAFF. CDR3 DNA: TGTGCCAGCAGTTGGACAGCTACAATGAACACTGAAGCTTTCTTT.

This chain links TRBV5-1 with TRBJ2-5; 7 bases are a match to TRBD1. CDR1 and CDR2 from the germline V gene are SGHRS and YFSETQ. The CDR3 spans 14 residues. Trimming cost V 4 bases and J 2 bases; bases outside gene matches: 5. CDR3 loop: CASSVPGQQETQYF. DNA of the CDR3: TGCGCCAGCAGCGTACCGGGACAGCAAGAGACCCAGTACTTC.

CDR3 amino acids: CASSYSNGRQGAFF. DNA for the CDR3: TGTGCCAGCAGTTACTCCAATGGGAGACAGGGGGCTTTCTTT. The chain employs TRBV6-5 and TRBJ1-1; 8 positions match TRBD1. CDR1 and CDR2 (germline): MNHEY, SVGAGI. There are 14 residues in the CDR3. J was trimmed by 11 bases and V by 0 bases; bases with no gene match: 8.

The chain recombines TRBV27 with TRBJ2-2, with D possibly being TRBD1 (5 bases). Germline CDR1 MNHEY, CDR2 SMNVEV (reference sequence). The V and J ends lost 0 bases and 2 bases respectively, with 7 bases between them. The CDR3 has 15 residues. The CDR3 nucleotides read TGTGCCAGCAGTTTATCCAGGGCTAACACCGGGGAGCTGTTTTTT. This translates into CASSLSRANTGELFF.

V gene TRBV6-5 combines with J gene TRBJ2-1; 14 nucleotides align to TRBD2. There are 15 residues in the CDR3. Germline CDR1 reads MNHEY; CDR2 reads SVGAGI. V lost 6 bases, J lost 7 bases, and 5 bases stayed unmatched. The CDR3 spells CASSKTSGRVNEQFF. For the CDR3, the DNA is TGTGCCAGCAGCAAGACTAGCGGGAGGGTTAATGAGCAGTTCTTC.

This clone has only one observation. The gene calls are TRBV7-2 and TRBJ1-1; D gene uncertain. From germline, CDR1 is SGHTA and CDR2 FQGNSA. V was cut by 1 base and J by 1 base, with 4 bases left in between. The CDR3 runs 13 residues. The CDR3, as DNA: TGTGCCAGCAGCTTAGACAGGAACACTGAAGCTTTCTTT. The encoded protein is CASSLDRNTEAFF.

The chain links TRBV4-1 to TRBJ2-5; 7 bases are shared with TRBD2. Germline CDR1 MGHRA, CDR2 YSYEKL. The CDR3 covers 16 residues. V lost 6 bases to trimming and J lost 1 base; unmatched junction nucleotides: 11. CDR3 coding DNA: TGCGCCAGCAGTCCTACTCCCGGGACTACCCAAGAGACCCAGTACTTC. It translates to CASSPTPGTTQETQYF.

The CDR3 DNA sequence: TGTGCCAGCAGCTTAGACGGACTCATGAACACTGAAGCTTTCTTT. Its protein product is CASSLDGLMNTEAFF. The chain has TRBV7-9 and TRBJ1-1, with D uncertain. Germline V gene lookup returns CDR1 SEHNR and CDR2 FQNEAQ (reference sequence). The V gene lost 1 base and the J gene lost 0 bases, with 9 bases spanning the gap. The CDR3 covers 15 residues.

This chain uses TRBV7-3 with TRBJ2-7, with 11 bases fitting TRBD2. The CDR3 is 15 residues long. Per the germline V gene, CDR1 is SGHTA and CDR2 is FQGTGA. V dropped 2 bases and J dropped 5; count of bases not matched to a gene: 5. CDR3: CASSLQPGLADEQYF. CDR3 coding DNA: TGTGCCAGCAGCTTACAACCGGGACTAGCGGACGAGCAGTACTTC.

V is TRBV5-1 and J is TRBJ2-2; D possibly corresponds to TRBD1 (6 bases). V was cut by 4 bases and J by 7 bases, with 17 bases left in between. CDR1 and CDR2 (germline): SGHRS, YFSETQ. The CDR3 is 15 amino acids. The CDR3 nucleotides are TGCGCCAGCAGCCCCCTGACAGGTTCGAACGGGGAGCTGTTTTTT. Its translation is CASSPLTGSNGELFF.

This chain joins TRBV6-5 and TRBJ1-5; 10 bases agree with TRBD1. Germline assignment: CDR1 MNHEY and CDR2 SVGAGI. V lost 2 bases to trimming and J lost 5 bases; unmatched junction nucleotides: 0. This CDR3 contains 14 residues. CDR3 region: CASSYGQGDQPQHF. The CDR3 DNA reads TGTGCCAGCAGTTACGGACAGGGGGATCAGCCCCAGCATTTT.

The CDR3 DNA is TGCGCCAGCAGCCAAGACAGGGGGACGAGGGGAGGGCAGCCCCAGCATTTT. Its protein product is CASSQDRGTRGGQPQHF. This sequence joins TRBV5-1 and TRBJ1-5; 9 positions match TRBD1. This CDR3 region has 17 residues. Germline lookup yields CDR1 SGHRS and CDR2 YFSETQ. The J segment lost 7 bases and the V segment lost 4 bases, leaving 15 bases of the junction unmatched.

V is TRBV4-1 and J is TRBJ2-3, with 13 bases aligning to TRBD2. V lost 3 bases and J lost 1; bases outside the gene matches: 4. Germline values: CDR1 MGHRA, CDR2 YSYEKL. The CDR3 contains 17 residues. The CDR3 loop is CASSQVGLAGGTDTQYF. As DNA, the CDR3 is TGCGCCAGCAGCCAGGTCGGACTAGCGGGAGGCACAGATACGCAGTATTTT.

The chain couples TRBV4-1 to TRBJ1-6, with 10 nucleotides matching TRBD1. The CDR3 length is 16 residues. The V gene's germline CDR1 is MGHRA and CDR2 YSYEKL. Unmatched junction bases numbered 2, after V lost 0 bases and J lost 6 bases. Here the CDR3 reads CASSQEGTGANSPLHF. CDR3 coding DNA: TGCGCCAGCAGCCAAGAGGGGACAGGGGCTAATTCACCCCTCCACTTT.

Written as DNA, the CDR3 is TGTGCCAGTAGTATACGGGTAGCGGGGGGGCCGAAAGATACGCAGTATTTT. Translated: CASSIRVAGGPKDTQYF. The chain is built from TRBV19 and TRBJ2-3; TRBD2 aligns across 11 bases. Germline V gene sequence: CDR1 LNHDA, CDR2 SQIVND (reference sequence). The CDR3 is 17 residues long. Unmatched junction bases numbered 9, after V lost 2 bases and J lost 5 bases.

The CDR3 reads CASSQDNGSGANVLTF. The CDR3 DNA reads TGTGCCAGCAGCCAAGACAACGGCTCTGGGGCCAACGTCCTGACTTTC. The chain combines TRBV4-2 with TRBJ2-6; D gene uncertain. CDR1 is LGHNA, CDR2 YNFKEQ, per germline. The CDR3 has 16 residues. V was clipped by 0 bases and J by 0 bases, with 6 bases between them.

CDR3 amino acids: CASSPGAANTGELFF. The CDR3 DNA is TGTGCCAGCTCACCGGGAGCGGCGAACACCGGGGAGCTGTTTTTT. The rearrangement links TRBV18 to TRBJ2-2; a possible D gene is TRBD2 (5 bases). V was cut by 3 bases and J by 0 bases, with 8 bases left in between. This CDR3 region has 15 residues. Looked up from germline, CDR1 is KGHSH and CDR2 is LQKENI.